This entry lists 21 T cell receptor beta chains sequenced from one sample in a study of OX40 agonist ivuxolimab in advanced cancers. Here immunoSEQ multiplex PCR was the method, and the copy in TCRdb shows in-frame clones only, minus some. This sample yields about 74,000 clones, of which more than 70% are seen a single time; less than 8% belongs to the top ten. Sequencing was performed on CD4+ or CD8+ T cells sorted from blood, taken in a trial of the OX40 agonist ivuxolimab. Receptor source: an adult with an advanced solid tumor such as melanoma, head and neck, liver or kidney cancer.

The CDR3 spells CASSLRTGPDTQYF. In nucleotides, the CDR3 is TGTGCCAGCAGCCTCCGGACAGGGCCAGATACGCAGTATTTT. The V and J genes are TRBV7-2 and TRBJ2-3; 8 bases fit TRBD1. Looked up from germline, CDR1 is SGHTA and CDR2 is FQGNSA. The CDR3 has 14 amino acids. V shed 5 bases, J shed 4 bases, and the junction held 5 bases outside the gene matches.

V is TRBV11-3 and J is TRBJ2-3, with a weak D call TRBD2 (7 bases). Germline V gives CDR1 SGHNT, CDR2 YENEEA. V lost 3 bases and J lost 2, with 18 bases in between. This CDR3 has 17 amino acids. CDR3 region: CASSFKRRGAFTDTQYF. The CDR3 DNA sequence: TGTGCCAGCAGCTTCAAACGTCGGGGGGCCTTCACAGATACGCAGTATTTT.

This CDR3 is CASSLRTIAVTDTQYF. CDR3 DNA sequence: TGTGCCAGCAGCTTAAGGACTATAGCGGTCACAGATACGCAGTATTTT. The chain couples TRBV7-2 to TRBJ2-3; tentatively, D is TRBD2 (6 bases). Germline V gives CDR1 SGHTA, CDR2 FQGNSA. The CDR3 covers 16 residues. Deletions cut 2 bases from V and 2 bases from J, with 14 bases between.

The chain carries TRBV5-1 and TRBJ1-1; D ambiguous. Germline V gene data show CDR1 as SGHRS and CDR2 as YFSETQ. CDR3 length equals 16 residues. The V gene lost 6 bases and the J gene lost 0 bases, with 18 bases spanning the gap. CDR3 nucleotides: TGCGCCAGCAAATCTTGGGCAGGCGACATGAACACTGAAGCTTTCTTT. Its translation: CASKSWAGDMNTEAFF.

The V call is TRBV30, the J call TRBJ2-5; TRBD2 agrees at 7 bases. This CDR3 comprises 14 residues. Germline CDR1 and CDR2: GTSNPN and SVGIG (reference sequence). The trim removed 0 bases at V and 5 bases at J, leaving 6 bases unmatched. The CDR3, as DNA: TGTGCCTGGAGTGTCCAGGGAGGGGTGGAGACCCAGTACTTC. This sequence encodes CAWSVQGGVETQYF.

CDR3 coding DNA: TGCGCCAGCAGCCAAGATGGGAATCTTTGGTACAATGAGCAGTTCTTC. It yields the protein CASSQDGNLWYNEQFF. The chain couples TRBV4-3 to TRBJ2-1; D unresolved. V was pared by 0 bases and J by 4 bases, with 13 bases between. The CDR3 consists of 16 residues. CDR1 and CDR2 from the germline V gene are LGHNA and YSLEER.

This clone was detected only once. The rearrangement links TRBV2 to TRBJ2-2; D unresolved. Per germline, CDR1 SNHLY and CDR2 FYNNEI. The CDR3 sequence is 14 residues long. Trimming cost V 5 bases and J 0 bases, with 7 bases left between them. CDR3: CASSMGTNTGELFF. The CDR3, as DNA: TGTGCCAGCAGTATGGGAACGAACACCGGGGAGCTGTTTTTT.

This chain connects TRBV27 to TRBJ1-6; no definite D call. The V and J ends lost 5 bases and 9 bases respectively, with 8 bases between them. The CDR3 loop spans 12 amino acids. CDR1 is MNHEY and CDR2 is SMNVEV in the germline V gene (reference sequence). In nucleotides, the CDR3 is TGTGCCAGCAGTCCCCCCGGTTCACCCCTCCACTTT. Translated, it gives CASSPPGSPLHF.

This chain joins TRBV6-1 and TRBJ1-1; no clear D. Germline CDR1 and CDR2: MNHNS and SASEGT. Trimming cost V 5 bases and J 5 bases, with 12 bases left between them. The CDR3 sequence is 13 residues long. DNA of the CDR3: TGTGCCAGCAGTCTCTCCTCCCGGACTGAAGCTTTCTTT. Translating it yields CASSLSSRTEAFF.

V is TRBV7-9 and J is TRBJ2-7; possibly TRBD1 or TRBD2 for D (5 bases each). The germline V gene encodes CDR1 SEHNR and CDR2 FQNEAQ (reference sequence). The CDR3 contains 11 residues. Trimming took off 7 bases at V and 9 bases at J, with 13 bases between the two ends. CDR3 bases: TGTGCCAGCAACCAAGGGGCGGGGCAGTACTTC. It yields the protein CASNQGAGQYF.

This sequence joins TRBV29-1 and TRBJ2-3, with 8 bases fitting TRBD1. Germline CDR1 reads SQVTM; CDR2 reads ANQGSEA. The junction had 11 bases not matched to a gene; V was cut back by 7 bases and J by 5 bases. The CDR3 is made up of 14 amino acids. The CDR3: CSDVIQGVVDTQYF. For the CDR3, the DNA is TGCAGCGACGTTATACAGGGGGTAGTAGATACGCAGTATTTT.

The chain carries TRBV5-1 and TRBJ2-2; D uncertain. The V end lost 1 base, the J end lost 0 bases, and 4 bases lay between the germline ends. There are 14 residues in the CDR3. CDR1 is SGHRS, CDR2 YFSETQ, per germline. The CDR3 coding sequence is TGCGCCAGCAGCTTGATCCCGAACACCGGGGAGCTGTTTTTT. Its protein is CASSLIPNTGELFF. The whole variable domain, remainder taken from reference TRBV5-1 and TRBJ2-2, is KAGVTQTPRYLIKTRGQQVTLSCSPISGHRSVSWYQQTPGQGLQFLFEYFSETQRNKGNFPGRFSGRQFSNSRSEMNVSTLELGDSALYLCASSLIPNTGELFFGEGSRLTVL.

This chain uses TRBV5-6 with TRBJ2-1; TRBD1 agrees at 8 bases. The germline V gene encodes CDR1 SGHDT and CDR2 YYEEEE. J was trimmed by 1 base and V by 3 bases; bases with no gene match: 6. This CDR3 is 16 amino acids long. The CDR3 is CASSSPGTGSYNEQFF. CDR3 bases: TGTGCCAGCAGCTCTCCCGGGACAGGATCCTACAATGAGCAGTTCTTC.

The count of this clone is one. The chain links TRBV20-1 to TRBJ2-7; no clear D gene. The ends were cut back, 1 base at V and 5 bases at J, with 6 bases in the middle. This CDR3 is built from 11 residues. The germline V gene has CDR1 DFQATT and CDR2 SNEGSKA (reference sequence). The CDR3 region is CSARAENEQYF. The CDR3 nucleotides are TGCAGTGCTAGAGCGGAAAACGAGCAGTACTTC.

The chain links TRBV5-4 to TRBJ2-3; unclear D gene. Trimming took off 0 bases at V and 4 bases at J, with 9 bases between the two ends. Germline assignment: CDR1 SGHNT and CDR2 YYREEE (reference sequence). The CDR3 loop spans 14 amino acids. CDR3 DNA sequence: TGTGCCAGCAGCTTGGCAGGATCCGCAGATACGCAGTATTTT. Encoded protein: CASSLAGSADTQYF. The full variable domain, with the rest looked up from reference TRBV5-4 and TRBJ2-3, is ETGVTQSPTHLIKTRGQQVTLRCSSQSGHNTVSWYQQALGQGPQFIFQYYREEENGRGNFPPRFSGLQFPNYSSELNVNALELDDSALYLCASSLAGSADTQYFGPGTRLTVL.

The chain couples TRBV4-2 to TRBJ2-3; TRBD2 is a possible D gene (5 bases). Germline V gene lookup returns CDR1 LGHNA and CDR2 YNFKEQ. CDR3 size: 15 residues. V was trimmed by 0 bases and J by 2 bases, leaving 9 bases between them. The CDR3 protein is CASSQDEGPTDTQYF. The CDR3 DNA is TGTGCCAGCAGCCAAGATGAGGGTCCCACAGATACGCAGTATTTT.

In DNA, the CDR3 is TGTGCCAGCATTACCGGGACAGAGTCTAACTATGGCTACACCTTC. Residues: CASITGTESNYGYTF. This rearrangement joins TRBV21-1 to TRBJ1-2; the D call of TRBD1 is as the table states it, not checked on the DNA. TRBV21-1 is labeled a pseudogene. The CDR3 contains 15 residues.

The V call is TRBV30, the J call TRBJ2-7; tentatively, D is TRBD1 (6 bases). CDR3 length equals 12 residues. The germline CDR1 and CDR2 sequences are GTSNPN and SVGIG (reference sequence). Trimming stripped 5 bases from V and 3 bases from J, with 11 bases between. The CDR3 is CAWSLGHYEQYF. The DNA for the CDR3 is TGTGCCTGGTCACTGGGACACTACGAGCAGTACTTC.

This chain joins TRBV4-1 and TRBJ2-1, with 11 bases aligning to TRBD2. This CDR3 has 17 amino acids. The V segment lost 0 bases and the J segment 7 bases; nucleotides outside the gene matches: 8. Germline lookup yields CDR1 MGHRA and CDR2 YSYEKL. The CDR3 sequence: CASSQEDSGGARNEQFF. CDR3 nucleotides: TGCGCCAGCAGCCAAGAGGATAGCGGGGGGGCAAGAAATGAGCAGTTCTTC.

CDR3 coding DNA: TGTGCCAGCAGCGACGGACAAGCCACTGAAGCTTTCTTT. Its translation is CASSDGQATEAFF. The chain joins TRBV9 to TRBJ1-1; D perhaps matches TRBD1 (5 bases). CDR1 and CDR2 (germline): SGDLS, YYNGEE. V dropped 3 bases and J dropped 4 bases, with 10 bases sitting between them. There are 13 residues in the CDR3.

The CDR3: CSVSSTTRNEQYF. DNA for the CDR3: TGCAGCGTCAGTAGCACAACGAGGAACGAGCAGTACTTC. This chain links TRBV29-1 with TRBJ2-5; no clear D. The J call may be mistaken, given a closer DNA end match to TRBJ2-7. The germline V gene has CDR1 SQVTM and CDR2 ANQGSEA. The CDR3 extends over 13 amino acids.